The 31 T cell receptor beta chains reported below all come from one sample, sequenced in a study of blood T cell repertoires in COVID-19. Assay: immunoSEQ multiplex PCR; the TCRdb copy retains only in-frame clones and omits some. The sample carries approximately 210,000 clones, roughly 91% recorded once. Sequencing was carried out using peripheral blood. These receptors originate from a human donor in a cohort sampled during active COVID-19.

The table lists this clone with a few counts. The chain links TRBV30 to TRBJ1-5, with TRBD1 identical over 8 bases. The CDR3 spans 14 residues. Germline CDR1 reads GTSNPN; CDR2 reads SVGIG (reference sequence). Trimming cost V 1 base and J 5 bases; bases outside gene matches: 4. In DNA form, the CDR3 reads TGTGCCTGGAGTGGGACAGGGACAGATCAGCCCCAGCATTTT. It yields the protein CAWSGTGTDQPQHF.

V gene TRBV11-2 combines with J gene TRBJ2-7; D might be TRBD2 (5 bases). Germline V lookup: CDR1 SGHAT, CDR2 FQNNGV. Trimming removed 6 bases at V and 2 bases at J, with 14 bases between. The CDR3 loop spans 14 amino acids. CDR3 sequence: CASRTNSGAYEQYF. The CDR3 bases are TGTGCCAGCAGGACTAACAGCGGAGCCTACGAGCAGTACTTC.

The chain couples TRBV10-3 to TRBJ1-3; D is perhaps TRBD1 (6 bases). With 3 bases removed from V and 0 bases from J, the gap between germline ends came to 9 bases. The CDR3 loop spans 15 amino acids. CDR1 and CDR2 (germline): ENHRY, SYGVKD. The DNA of the CDR3 is TGTGCCATCAGTGATCGCAGGGGCTCTGGAAACACCATATATTTT. Its translation: CAISDRRGSGNTIYF.

The rearrangement uses TRBV6-2 or TRBV6-3 and TRBJ1-2; a weak D match, TRBD1 (5 bases). In germline, CDR1 is MNHEY, CDR2 SVGEGT. Trimming took 7 bases from V and 3 from J, leaving 15 bases between them. The CDR3 covers 14 residues. CDR3 in DNA: TGTGCCAGCAACCCTCGACAGTGGCACTATGGCTACACCTTC. This codes for CASNPRQWHYGYTF.

The rearrangement uses TRBV5-5 and TRBJ1-2; TRBD1 aligns across 12 bases. Germline-derived CDR1 and CDR2 are SGHKS and YYEKEE (reference sequence). The CDR3 is 16 amino acids. Trimming at V came to 4 bases and at J to 5 bases, leaving 9 bases not matched to a gene. Here the CDR3 reads CASSPGVGQGAYGYTF. CDR3 nucleotides: TGTGCCAGCAGCCCGGGGGTGGGACAGGGGGCGTATGGCTACACCTTC.

The CDR3 coding sequence is TGTGCCAGCAGCACAGGACAGGGTGGCCTCTACGAGCAGTACTTC. Translation gives CASSTGQGGLYEQYF. The rearrangement links TRBV9 to TRBJ2-7, with 8 bases fitting TRBD1. The CDR3 consists of 15 residues. The J segment lost 3 bases and the V segment lost 4 bases, leaving 9 bases of the junction unmatched. From germline, CDR1 is SGDLS and CDR2 YYNGEE. Variable domain in full (rest from reference TRBV9 and TRBJ2-7): DSGVTQTPKHLITATGQRVTLRCSPRSGDLSVYWYQQSLDQGLQFLIQYYNGEERAKGNILERFSAQQFPDLHSELNLSSLELGDSALYFCASSTGQGGLYEQYFGPGTRLTVT.

The J gene is TRBJ2-1, the V gene TRBV9, with TRBD2 matching over 9 bases. Losses at the gene ends were 2 bases for V and 7 bases for J; bases not matched to a gene: 10. The CDR3 sequence is 16 residues long. Germline-derived CDR1 and CDR2 are SGDLS and YYNGEE. The CDR3 sequence: CASSVSSGISANEQFF. The DNA of the CDR3 is TGTGCCAGCAGCGTGTCTAGCGGGATCTCGGCGAATGAGCAGTTCTTC.

The V and J genes are TRBV5-6 and TRBJ1-4; no reliable D call. Trimming stripped 3 bases from V and 0 bases from J, with 15 bases between. The CDR3 covers 17 residues. Per the germline V gene, CDR1 is SGHDT and CDR2 is YYEEEE. In DNA form, the CDR3 reads TGTGCCAGCAGCTCCGGAAACAGATTTGCAACTAATGAAAAACTGTTTTTT. Translated: CASSSGNRFATNEKLFF.

The chain uses TRBV6-5 and TRBJ2-7; 8 bases line up with TRBD1. Per the germline V gene, CDR1 is MNHEY and CDR2 is SVGAGI. The CDR3 consists of 15 residues. The junction had 7 bases not matched to a gene; V was cut back by 2 bases and J by 4 bases. CDR3 protein: CASSYSKYRGYEQYF. The CDR3 DNA follows: TGTGCCAGCAGTTACAGCAAATACAGGGGGTACGAGCAGTACTTC.

The CDR3 sequence is CASSATYGEKLFF. The CDR3 DNA follows: TGTGCCAGCTCAGCGACATACGGTGAAAAACTGTTTTTT. The chain is built from TRBV18 and TRBJ1-4; D is unresolved. Trimming stripped 5 bases from V and 7 bases from J, with 11 bases between. This CDR3 spans 13 amino acids. CDR1 and CDR2 (germline): KGHSH, LQKENI. Together with reference TRBV18 and TRBJ1-4, the CDR3 gives the full variable domain: NAGVMQNPRHLVRRRGQEARLRCSPMKGHSHVYWYRQLPEEGLKFMVYLQKENIIDESGMPKERFSAEFPKEGPSILRIQQVVRGDSAAYFCASSATYGEKLFFGSGTQLSVL.

V is TRBV9 and J is TRBJ2-1; the match to TRBD1 covers 10 bases. CDR1 is SGDLS and CDR2 is YYNGEE in the germline V gene. The length of the CDR3 is 15 residues. The V and J ends lost 3 bases and 7 bases, in that order; junction bases with no gene match: 7. The CDR3: CASSAGTGDGNEQFF. CDR3 DNA: TGTGCCAGCAGCGCCGGGACAGGGGACGGTAATGAGCAGTTCTTC.

The V and J genes are TRBV28 and TRBJ2-2, with unresolved D. V lost 6 bases, J lost 0 bases, and 5 bases lay in between. The CDR3 has 13 amino acids. Germline values: CDR1 MDHEN, CDR2 SYDVKM. The CDR3 sequence: CASSRTNTGELFF. The CDR3 DNA sequence: TGTGCCAGCAGCAGGACGAACACCGGGGAGCTGTTTTTT.

This clone was recorded a few times. The chain carries TRBV7-9 and TRBJ1-4; D is uncertain. From germline, CDR1 is SEHNR and CDR2 FQNEAQ (reference sequence). Trimming removed 7 bases at V and 5 bases at J, with 14 bases between. This CDR3 contains 14 residues. CDR3 region: CASTTSGANEKLFF. CDR3 DNA sequence: TGTGCCAGCACTACATCGGGAGCGAATGAAAAACTGTTTTTT.

This sequence joins TRBV6-5 and TRBJ2-3, with D tentatively TRBD2 (7 bases). Trimming took 8 bases from V and 5 from J, leaving 17 bases between them. Germline V CDR1 and CDR2: MNHEY, SVGAGI. The CDR3 has 14 residues. The CDR3 is CASQGGGPRDTQYF. DNA of the CDR3: TGTGCCAGCCAAGGGGGGGGCCCGAGAGATACGCAGTATTTT.

V is TRBV15 and J is TRBJ2-5, with TRBD1 as a possible D gene (6 bases). The V end was cut by 9 bases, the J end by 5 bases, with 16 bases between. The germline CDR1 and CDR2 sequences are LNHNV and YYDKDF (reference sequence). This CDR3 has 13 amino acids. This chain's CDR3 is CATTGDRGETQYF. The CDR3 nucleotides are TGTGCCACAACAGGAGATAGGGGGGAGACCCAGTACTTC.

The V gene is TRBV14, the J gene TRBJ2-2; D gene uncertain. The CDR3 extends over 15 amino acids. Germline CDR1 and CDR2: SGHDN and FVKESK. Between the trimmed V and J ends, which lost 5 bases and 0 bases, there was a span of 10 bases. The CDR3 sequence: CASSLERANTGELFF. The CDR3 nucleotides read TGTGCCAGCAGCTTGGAGAGAGCGAACACCGGGGAGCTGTTTTTT.

The J gene is TRBJ2-1, the V gene TRBV29-1; a weak D match, TRBD1 (6 bases). The CDR3 contains 11 residues. Between the trimmed V and J ends, which lost 7 bases and 8 bases, there was a span of 12 bases. Germline V lookup: CDR1 SQVTM, CDR2 ANQGSEA. Here the CDR3 reads CSARRGDEQFF. The CDR3 DNA reads as TGCAGCGCACGCAGGGGCGATGAGCAGTTCTTC.

This chain uses TRBV10-3 with TRBJ2-3, with 11 bases fitting TRBD2. The junction had 10 bases not matched to a gene; V was cut back by 10 bases and J by 1 base. Germline V gene data show CDR1 as ENHRY and CDR2 as SYGVKD. The CDR3 runs 16 residues. The CDR3 sequence is CATRVAGGPGTDTQYF. The CDR3 DNA reads TGTGCCACCCGTGTAGCGGGAGGGCCCGGCACAGATACGCAGTATTTT.

The V and J genes are TRBV6-5 and TRBJ1-2; D may be TRBD1 (5 bases). The germline V and J ends were trimmed by 4 bases and 3 bases, with 12 bases remaining between them. This CDR3 spans 14 amino acids. Germline CDR1 and CDR2: MNHEY and SVGAGI. Here the CDR3 reads CASSLKIGDYGYTF. The CDR3 bases are TGTGCCAGCAGTTTAAAGATAGGGGACTATGGCTACACCTTC.

With regard to this clone: Other DNA sequences in the same sample also yield this CDR3. The CDR3 coding sequence is TGTGCCAGCTCACCCCTCGGACAGGGGTCCTACGAGCAGTACTTC. Amino acid sequence: CASSPLGQGSYEQYF. J is TRBJ2-7 and V is TRBV18; TRBD1 matches at 9 bases. CDR1 KGHSH and CDR2 LQKENI come from the germline V gene. The V gene end was trimmed by 3 bases and the J gene end by 1 base; junction bases not matched to a gene: 4. The CDR3 loop spans 15 amino acids.

CDR3 sequence: CATTPQAYGYTF. The CDR3 DNA reads as TGTGCCACTACCCCACAGGCCTATGGCTACACCTTC. J is TRBJ1-2 and V is TRBV6-5; tentative D call: TRBD1 (5 bases). This CDR3 has 12 residues. Deletions cut 10 bases from V and 4 bases from J, with 13 bases between. Germline loops: CDR1 MNHEY, CDR2 SVGAGI.

This chain links TRBV9 with TRBJ1-3, with D unclear. CDR3 length: 16 residues. The germline CDR1 and CDR2 sequences are SGDLS and YYNGEE. The V and J ends lost 1 base and 0 bases respectively, with 11 bases between them. Here the CDR3 reads CASSVSPFTSGNTIYF. CDR3 sequence (DNA): TGTGCCAGCAGCGTAAGCCCCTTCACCTCTGGAAACACCATATATTTT.

The chain combines TRBV28 with TRBJ2-3; TRBD1 agrees at 7 bases. CDR1 and CDR2 (germline): MDHEN, SYDVKM. J was trimmed by 2 bases and V by 7 bases; bases with no gene match: 18. This CDR3 is 18 amino acids long. This chain's CDR3 is CASIGSLGQVRDTDTQYF. DNA of the CDR3: TGTGCCAGCATCGGTTCTCTCGGACAGGTACGGGACACAGATACGCAGTATTTT. The full variable domain, completed using reference TRBV28 and TRBJ2-3, is DVKVTQSSRYLVKRTGEKVFLECVQDMDHENMFWYRQDPGLGLRLIYFSYDVKMKEKGDIPEGYSVSREKKERFSLILESASTNQTSMYLCASIGSLGQVRDTDTQYFGPGTRLTVL.

In nucleotides, the CDR3 is TGTGCCATCAGTGAGTCGGGGGGAAAAAAACTGTTTTTT. As protein: CAISESGGKKLFF. This chain uses TRBV10-3 with TRBJ1-4; TRBD1 might be the D (5 bases). The V end lost 0 bases, the J end lost 9 bases, and 8 bases lay between the germline ends. The CDR3 totals 13 residues. Germline V gives CDR1 ENHRY, CDR2 SYGVKD.

This sequence joins TRBV3-1 (or the pseudogene TRBV3-2) and TRBJ2-3, with TRBD1 as a possible D gene (5 bases). The V and J ends lost 0 bases and 6 bases respectively, with 13 bases between them. The CDR3 is 15 residues long. Germline lookup yields CDR1 LGHDT and CDR2 YNNKEL (reference sequence). CDR3 region: CASSQDREIRDTQYF. The CDR3 DNA follows: TGTGCCAGCAGCCAAGACAGGGAAATAAGGGATACGCAGTATTTT.

This clone was observed once. The rearrangement joins TRBV7-9 to TRBJ1-5; D unclear. Trimming cost V 1 base and J 5 bases, with 9 bases left between them. Germline loops: CDR1 SEHNR, CDR2 FQNEAQ (reference sequence). The CDR3 totals 14 residues. The CDR3 DNA follows: TGTGCCAGCAGCTTAGGACGCGGGGATCAGCCCCAGCATTTT. This encodes CASSLGRGDQPQHF. The whole variable domain, filled in from reference TRBV7-9 and TRBJ1-5, reads DTGVSQNPRHKITKRGQNVTFRCDPISEHNRLYWYRQTLGQGPEFLTYFQNEAQLEKSRLLSDRFSAERPKGSFSTLEIQRTEQGDSAMYLCASSLGRGDQPQHFGDGTRLSIL.

This chain links TRBV2 with TRBJ2-3; 7 bases line up with TRBD2. Looked up from germline, CDR1 is SNHLY and CDR2 is FYNNEI. With 4 bases clipped from V and 0 bases from J, the junction kept 1 base outside the gene matches. The CDR3 runs to 14 residues. The CDR3 DNA reads as TGTGCCAGCAGTGGCGGGAGTAGCACAGATACGCAGTATTTT. Its protein product is CASSGGSSTDTQYF. Complete variable domain (other parts from reference TRBV2 and TRBJ2-3): EPEVTQTPSHQVTQMGQEVILRCVPISNHLYFYWYRQILGQKVEFLVSFYNNEISEKSEIFDDQFSVERPDGSNFTLKIRSTKLEDSAMYFCASSGGSSTDTQYFGPGTRLTVL.

V usage is TRBV7-6 and J usage is TRBJ2-7, with 10 bases fitting TRBD1. Losses at the gene ends were 2 bases for V and 3 bases for J; bases not matched to a gene: 7. CDR3 length equals 16 residues. CDR1 and CDR2 from the germline V gene are SGHVS and FNYEAQ. CDR3 region: CASSLFMGQGNYEQYF. CDR3 nucleotide sequence: TGTGCCAGCAGCTTATTTATGGGACAGGGGAACTACGAGCAGTACTTC.

The V call is TRBV27, the J call TRBJ2-3, with D possibly matching TRBD2 (6 bases). The CDR3 is 13 residues long. V lost 4 bases and J 4 bases, leaving 9 bases between the germline ends. The germline gives CDR1 MNHEY, CDR2 SMNVEV (reference sequence). CDR3 in DNA: TGTGCCAGCAGTTGGAGGGGCGCAGATACGCAGTATTTT. It encodes CASSWRGADTQYF.

The chain's CDR3 is CASSGWNEQFF. For the CDR3, the DNA is TGTGCCAGCTCAGGGTGGAATGAGCAGTTCTTC. V and J are TRBV19 and TRBJ2-1; tentative D call: TRBD1 (5 bases). CDR1 and CDR2 from the germline V gene are LNHDA and SQIVND (reference sequence). V shed 9 bases and J shed 7 bases, with 10 bases lying between them. CDR3 length: 11 amino acids.

V is TRBV6-5 and J is TRBJ2-1, with 7 bases aligning to TRBD2. This CDR3 is 15 amino acids long. The junction had 13 bases not matched to a gene; V was cut back by 6 bases and J by 8 bases. Germline CDR1 is MNHEY and CDR2 is SVGAGI. This CDR3 is CASRDLADGGDEQFF. CDR3 nucleotides: TGTGCCAGCAGGGACCTAGCGGACGGCGGCGATGAGCAGTTCTTC.